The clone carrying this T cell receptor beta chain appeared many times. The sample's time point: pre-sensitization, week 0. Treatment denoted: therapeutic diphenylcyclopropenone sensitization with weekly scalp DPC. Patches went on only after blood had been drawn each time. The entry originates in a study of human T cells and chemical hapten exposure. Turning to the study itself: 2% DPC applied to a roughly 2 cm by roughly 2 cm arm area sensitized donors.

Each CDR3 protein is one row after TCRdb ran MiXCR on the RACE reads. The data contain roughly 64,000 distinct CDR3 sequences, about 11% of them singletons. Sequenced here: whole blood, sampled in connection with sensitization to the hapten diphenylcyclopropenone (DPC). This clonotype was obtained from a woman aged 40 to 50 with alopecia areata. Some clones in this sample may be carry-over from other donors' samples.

CDR3 sequence (DNA): TGTGCCAGCAGCTCCGACAGGGGGGCCACCGGGGAGCTGTTTTTT. Translated, it gives CASSSDRGATGELFF. The chain is built from TRBV7-9 and TRBJ2-2; TRBD1 aligns across 9 bases. There are 15 residues in the CDR3. Germline CDR1 and CDR2: SEHNR and FQNEAQ (reference sequence). Trimming at V came to 4 bases and at J to 4 bases, leaving 4 bases not matched to a gene.